This entry features one TCR beta chain sequence. V shed 5 bases, J shed 1 base, and the junction held 7 bases outside the gene matches. Germline V gives CDR1 SGHTA, CDR2 FQGNSA. The CDR3 loop spans 15 amino acids. This sample is part of a study of blood T cell repertoires in COVID-19. Study-level information: The United States, Italy and Spain were the sources of the acute and convalescent COVID-19 samples. T cells, B-cell-depleted T cells, or PBMCs supplied cDNA or gDNA.

Authors' processing steps: Quantification of nucleated cells was approximated via reference gene primer amplification. Method: immunoSEQ multiplex PCR; TCRdb's copy keeps in-frame clones and lacks some. V, J and clone size were drawn from that table, and D and trimming were deduced from the DNA. The table shows more than 85,000 clones, with 88% occurring only once. V usage is TRBV7-2 and J usage is TRBJ1-1; 7 nucleotides agree with TRBD1. Sequences were obtained from peripheral blood. This receptor was identified in a woman aged 45 to 65 with acute or convalescent COVID-19. In nucleotides, the CDR3 is TGTGCCAGCAGCCCCAGGGCAGGGGGGAACACTGAAGCTTTCTTT. It translates to CASSPRAGGNTEAFF.